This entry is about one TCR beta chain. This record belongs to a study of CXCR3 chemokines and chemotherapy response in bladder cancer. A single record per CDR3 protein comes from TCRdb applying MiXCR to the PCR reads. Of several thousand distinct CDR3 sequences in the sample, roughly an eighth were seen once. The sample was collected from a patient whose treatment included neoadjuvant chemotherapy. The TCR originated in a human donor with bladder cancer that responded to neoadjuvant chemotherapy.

CDR3 in DNA: TGTGCCATCAGCCCGGGACTAGCGGTAAACACCGGGGAGCTGTTTTTT. It yields the protein CAISPGLAVNTGELFF. V and J are TRBV10-3 and TRBJ2-2, with TRBD2 matching over 11 bases. The CDR3 extends over 16 amino acids. Trimming cost V 6 bases and J 2 bases; bases outside gene matches: 5. Germline CDR1 reads ENHRY; CDR2 reads SYGVKD.